This T cell receptor (beta chain) was captured by sequencing in a study of early T cells in non-severe SARS-CoV-2 infection (dated by TCRdb to the early 2020s). Turning to the overall study: Because TCR sequencing relied on bulk RNA taken from unsorted whole blood, pairing of alpha and beta chains was not possible. Results the study describes overall, beyond this receptor: VDJdb matching was skewed toward anti-spike CD8 responses, so virus-specific expansions were likely underestimated and private and CD4 specificities were missed.

This was a case-control study nested in a cohort of healthcare workers in London, UK, who had nasopharyngeal swab PCR tests and blood samples taken every week. Healthcare workers were recruited during the week of the UK lockdown, between 23 and 31 March 2020, and followed weekly for up to about 16 weeks. Libraries came from 5' RACE. The data were produced on a NextSeq 500. The TCR library protocol attached unique molecular identifiers to individual cDNA molecules to correct for sequencing error and PCR bias. Both TCR alpha and beta chains were sequenced, and tight co-correlation was observed between alpha and beta sequence abundances in each sample. The paper's processing steps were these. V gene, J gene and CDR3 annotation of TCR sequences was performed with Decombinator V4. Expanded TCRs were defined as changing significantly between any two time points under a Poisson model with p below 0.0001. TCR abundances were normalised to the total number of TCRs sequenced in each sample and reported as counts per million. MAIT TCRs were defined by TRAV1-2 paired with TRAJ12, TRAJ20 or TRAJ33, and iNKT TCRs by TRAV10 paired with TRAJ18. A search of VDJdb, accessed on 1 November 2021, was run for TCRs annotated to CMV, EBV and SARS-CoV-2, with TCRs annotated for multiple antigens excluded. TCRdb trimmed public reads at Q25 via fastp, called clones via MiXCR and kept in-frame beta chains. Under each unique CDR3 protein, matching rows form one entry showing the most common genes and DNA. TCRdb's processing, not the authors', yielded these V and J calls. Present in this sample are about 25,000 distinct CDR3 sequences, 4.8% of which were seen just once. The ten most abundant clones make up more than 6.5% of the sample.

This clonotype was recorded many times. Which antigen it targets is not known. Per-base quality was not reported, and no clone a single base away is much larger than it. CDR1 is given as SQVTM and CDR2 as ANQGSEA, both from the germline V gene. Including the terminal cysteine and phenylalanine, the CDR3 comprises 13 residues. The sequence is cut down to CDR3 DNA, 39 bases in frame from base 1. Relative to germline, V is 7 bases shorter and J is 4 bases shorter, with 16 bases between their ends. The chain is encoded by TRBV29-1 joined to TRBJ1-2, and the D gene may be TRBD1, 5 bases matching. Sequencing used whole blood. The receptor comes from an adult who was a healthcare worker with PCR-confirmed SARS-CoV-2 infection or an uninfected control (not recorded which). At the DNA level, the sequence is TGCAGCGCCACTAGGGGCGCGGGCTATGGCTACACCTTC. Translated, it gives CSATRGAGYGYTF.